The clone carrying this TCR beta chain was seen a handful of times. Its cognate antigen is unknown. The V gene's germline CDR1 is SGHRS and CDR2 YFSETQ. The V end was cut by 4 bases, the J end by 5 bases, with 12 bases between. This CDR3 region has 13 residues. Peripheral blood genomic DNA, not sorted cells or RNA, was the template. TRB rearrangements spanning V, D and J were amplified using mixed TRB-A/B primers. TCRdb called the multiplex PCR reads again in MiXCR, with one record for every CDR3 protein. This sample yields 7,500 to 10,000 distinct CDR3 sequences, of which roughly a quarter are seen a single time; 2% to 3% belongs to the top ten. This sample is drawn from a study of T cell repertoires in aging, cancer and after chemotherapy. The wider study: Healthy donor repertoires were recorded over several months to years and showed clear clonal overlap. Findings and caveats of the study: Compared with age-matched healthy donors, untreated hematological or solid cancer patients showed higher blood TCR clonality. Rebound thymic output was suggested by rising median generation probability during chemotherapy in each cancer cohort.

This sequence originates from a human donor in good health. The sequenced sample consisted of blood. The chain couples TRBV5-1 to TRBJ2-5; no firm D call. CDR3 nucleotides: TGCGCCAGCAGCCCCCTGCTATTGGAGACCCAGTACTTC. Encoded protein: CASSPLLLETQYF.